This T cell receptor (beta chain) was found in a study of regulatory T cells in long-lasting Graves disease. Overall study findings and caveats: Persistent Graves' patients showed less TCR diversity than newly diagnosed ones.

This sample's time point: newly diagnosed GD, antithyroid drugs for less than 3 months. Following extraction of RNA from PBMCs, that RNA was used to make the TCR library. Library construction for TCR beta used iRepertoire HTBI primers and Arm-PCR of CDR3 regions. Each CDR3 protein is one row after TCRdb ran MiXCR on the multiplex PCR reads. Found here are approximately 470,000 distinct CDR3 sequences, about 17% of them singletons; the top ten hold 12%. At least ten counts were recorded for this clonotype. Its antigen is as yet unknown. In addition, the sample was reused for a study of T cells in Graves' hyperthyroidism and ophthalmopathy. This second study says: Among thyroid clonotypes expanded above 0.001, most also appeared in blood. Ophthalmopathy was model-predicted a median approximately 6.9 months pre-onset.

Sequencing used peripheral blood mononuclear cells (PBMCs), obtained at new diagnosis, from a patient treated with antithyroid drugs. The origin of this receptor is a man aged 35 to 55 with Graves disease.

In DNA form, the CDR3 reads TGCGCCAGCAGCCTGACCCCCTCTAACACAGATACGCAGTATTTT. As protein: CASSLTPSNTDTQYF. This chain connects TRBV5-1 to TRBJ2-3; D not certain. The CDR3 consists of 15 residues. The V end lost 4 bases, the J end lost 2 bases, and 14 bases lay between the germline ends. CDR1 is SGHRS, CDR2 YFSETQ, per germline.